These 25 T cell receptor beta chains originate from one sample sequenced in a study of blood T cell repertoires in COVID-19. This table comes from immunoSEQ multiplex PCR, and its TCRdb copy is limited to in-frame clones, with some not included. The sample lists around 130,000 clones, about 79% occurring once. Sequencing used peripheral blood. The receptor source for this set is a woman in her seventies with acute or convalescent COVID-19.

V and J are TRBV6-1 and TRBJ2-5; a weak D match, TRBD1 (6 bases). Germline V gives CDR1 MNHNS, CDR2 SASEGT. This CDR3 region has 15 residues. V lost 2 bases, J lost 4 bases, and 14 bases lay in between. The CDR3 loop reads CASSEPRGWGETQYF. The CDR3 nucleotides read TGTGCCAGCAGTGAACCCAGGGGTTGGGGAGAGACCCAGTACTTC.

This clone was observed a single time. This sequence joins TRBV2 and TRBJ2-2; tentatively, D is TRBD1 (5 bases). Trimming took 4 bases from V and 5 from J, leaving 11 bases between them. This CDR3 is 14 amino acids long. Per germline, CDR1 SNHLY and CDR2 FYNNEI. CDR3 DNA: TGTGCCAGCAGTGGATCGACAGTTACCGGGGAGCTGTTTTTT. This sequence encodes CASSGSTVTGELFF. Drawing the rest from reference TRBV2 and TRBJ2-2, the complete variable domain is EPEVTQTPSHQVTQMGQEVILRCVPISNHLYFYWYRQILGQKVEFLVSFYNNEISEKSEIFDDQFSVERPDGSNFTLKIRSTKLEDSAMYFCASSGSTVTGELFFGEGSRLTVL.

The chain uses TRBV5-1 and TRBJ1-4; D is perhaps TRBD1 (6 bases). V dropped 4 bases and J dropped 0 bases, with 19 bases sitting between them. CDR1 is SGHRS and CDR2 is YFSETQ in the germline V gene. CDR3 length: 18 amino acids. The CDR3 DNA sequence: TGCGCCAGCAGCGCCTACAGGGCCCAGAGAACAACTAATGAAAAACTGTTTTTT. Its translation is CASSAYRAQRTTNEKLFF.

The chain combines TRBV7-2 with TRBJ2-7, with D maybe TRBD1 (5 bases). The V gene's germline CDR1 is SGHTA and CDR2 FQGNSA. V was cut by 0 bases and J by 2 bases, with 8 bases left in between. The length of the CDR3 is 14 residues. CDR3 residues: CASSLAAGTYEQYF. In DNA, the CDR3 is TGTGCCAGCAGCTTAGCGGCAGGGACCTACGAGCAGTACTTC.

This clone was seen more than once but under ten times. The chain has TRBV6-4 and TRBJ2-1; 8 nucleotides match TRBD1. The junction had 6 bases not matched to a gene; V was cut back by 1 base and J by 7 bases. This CDR3 region has 15 residues. Per germline, CDR1 MRHNA and CDR2 SNTAGT. The CDR3 here is CASSDYRGSLNEQFF. The CDR3 coding sequence is TGTGCCAGCAGTGACTACAGGGGGTCGTTGAATGAGCAGTTCTTC.

The CDR3 coding sequence is TGTGCCAGCAGCCAAGCGGGGAGGGAGAACACTGAAGCTTTCTTT. Translating it yields CASSQAGRENTEAFF. The chain has TRBV9 and TRBJ1-1; D remains unclear. Trimming cost V 4 bases and J 1 base, with 14 bases left between them. The CDR3 consists of 15 residues. The germline gives CDR1 SGDLS, CDR2 YYNGEE.

The genes are TRBV2 and TRBJ2-3; 7 nucleotides line up with TRBD1. Germline values: CDR1 SNHLY, CDR2 FYNNEI. V lost 4 bases, J lost 4 bases, and 8 bases stayed unmatched. The CDR3 covers 15 residues. The CDR3 region has the DNA TGTGCCAGCAGTGTACGGGACAGTGAAGCAGATACGCAGTATTTT. Residues: CASSVRDSEADTQYF.

The J gene is TRBJ1-6, the V gene TRBV5-5; maybe TRBD1 (6 bases). The V gene lost 0 bases and the J gene lost 5 bases, with 9 bases spanning the gap. This CDR3 is built from 15 residues. Germline V gene sequence: CDR1 SGHKS, CDR2 YYEKEE (reference sequence). In DNA form, the CDR3 reads TGTGCCAGCAGCTTGGCGGGGGGCGATAATTCACCCCTCCACTTT. Translation: CASSLAGGDNSPLHF. The variable domain in full, completed from reference TRBV5-5 and TRBJ1-6, reads DAGVTQSPTHLIKTRGQQVTLRCSPISGHKSVSWYQQVLGQGPQFIFQYYEKEERGRGNFPDRFSARQFPNYSSELNVNALLLGDSALYLCASSLAGGDNSPLHFGNGTRLTVT.

This clone appeared a few times. V gene TRBV4-1 combines with J gene TRBJ1-5; TRBD1 agrees at 7 bases. The CDR3 consists of 16 residues. Per the germline V gene, CDR1 is MGHRA and CDR2 is YSYEKL. With V trimmed by 2 bases and J by 4 bases, 8 bases remained unmatched. The CDR3 region is CASSQLGQGENQPQHF. As DNA, the CDR3 is TGCGCCAGCAGCCAACTGGGGCAGGGGGAGAATCAGCCCCAGCATTTT.

This clone was seen a handful of times. V usage is TRBV9 and J usage is TRBJ1-1, with D tentatively TRBD1 (5 bases). Germline-derived CDR1 and CDR2 are SGDLS and YYNGEE. Trimming took off 3 bases at V and 3 bases at J, with 9 bases between the two ends. The CDR3 is 13 residues long. CDR3 nucleotide sequence: TGTGCCAGCAGCGCCCAAGGGGACACTGAAGCTTTCTTT. It yields the protein CASSAQGDTEAFF.

The chain carries TRBV7-9 and TRBJ1-1; TRBD1 agrees at 7 bases. The CDR3 is 15 amino acids. Germline CDR1 and CDR2: SEHNR and FQNEAQ (reference sequence). Germline trimming cut 5 bases from V and 4 bases from J; bases unmatched to any gene: 10. This CDR3 is CASSAPRAGGTEAFF. DNA for the CDR3: TGTGCCAGCAGCGCCCCTCGCGCAGGGGGCACTGAAGCTTTCTTT.

J is TRBJ2-1 and V is TRBV30, with 11 bases fitting TRBD2. Germline V CDR1 and CDR2: GTSNPN, SVGIG (reference sequence). With 8 bases clipped from V and 3 bases from J, the junction kept 9 bases outside the gene matches. This CDR3 comprises 15 residues. The CDR3 DNA reads TGTGCCGGACGACTAGCGGGAACTCGCTACAATGAGCAGTTCTTC. This encodes CAGRLAGTRYNEQFF.

There are many counts of this clone. The chain joins TRBV7-9 to TRBJ2-3; 7 bases agree with TRBD1. This CDR3 is 13 amino acids long. Germline CDR1 and CDR2: SEHNR and FQNEAQ (reference sequence). V trimming: 3 bases; J trimming: 11 bases; junction bases outside the gene matches: 8. CDR3 nucleotides: TGTGCCAGCAGCTTTCAAAGGGGGCAAAGGCAGTATTTT. It translates to CASSFQRGQRQYF.

The CDR3 DNA follows: TGTGCTAGTGGTACTCGGGAGGCTCTGAACACTGAAGCTTTCTTT. Encoded protein: CASGTREALNTEAFF. The rearrangement joins TRBV12-5 to TRBJ1-1; no clear D. Germline V CDR1 and CDR2: LGHNT, FRNRAP. The length of the CDR3 is 15 residues. Trimming took off 5 bases at V and 0 bases at J, with 13 bases between the two ends.

This sequence joins TRBV10-3 and TRBJ2-1, with a possible D match to TRBD1 (7 bases). Trimming took off 6 bases at V and 10 bases at J, with 13 bases between the two ends. The CDR3 spans 12 residues. The germline V gene has CDR1 ENHRY and CDR2 SYGVKD. Here the CDR3 reads CAISRGVEEQFF. DNA of the CDR3: TGTGCCATCAGCAGGGGGGTGGAAGAGCAGTTCTTC.

The V and J genes are TRBV6-6 and TRBJ1-5; TRBD1 is a possible D gene (6 bases). V was cut by 8 bases and J by 6 bases, with 20 bases left in between. The CDR3 totals 15 residues. CDR1 is MNHNY, CDR2 SVGAGI, per germline (reference sequence). Written as DNA, the CDR3 is TGTGCCAGCCAAACTCACCAGGGGCAAGGTCAGCCCCAGCATTTT. Translated: CASQTHQGQGQPQHF.

This clone was counted once. V usage is TRBV19 and J usage is TRBJ1-1; 10 bases agree with TRBD1. The CDR3 totals 16 residues. CDR1 is LNHDA, CDR2 SQIVND, per germline (reference sequence). Unmatched junction bases numbered 8, after V lost 6 bases and J lost 1 base. The CDR3 sequence is CASSLGQGVRNTEAFF. In DNA form, the CDR3 reads TGTGCCAGTAGCCTTGGACAGGGGGTACGGAACACTGAAGCTTTCTTT.

V is TRBV3-1 (or the pseudogene TRBV3-2) and J is TRBJ1-3; a weak D match, TRBD1 (5 bases). V dropped 1 base and J dropped 7 bases, with 8 bases sitting between them. This CDR3 has 13 amino acids. From germline, CDR1 is LGHDT and CDR2 YNNKEL (reference sequence). The CDR3 sequence is CASSQGQGNTIYF. The CDR3 bases are TGTGCCAGCAGCCAAGGCCAGGGTAACACCATATATTTT.

The genes are TRBV11-2 and TRBJ2-3; 10 positions match TRBD2. The junction had 6 bases not matched to a gene; V was cut back by 3 bases and J by 6 bases. The length of the CDR3 is 15 residues. The germline V gene encodes CDR1 SGHAT and CDR2 FQNNGV. CDR3 DNA: TGTGCCAGCAGCTTCCAACTAGCGGGGTTGGATACGCAGTATTTT. It is translated as CASSFQLAGLDTQYF.

The count of this clone is one. The chain uses TRBV29-1 and TRBJ2-3, with TRBD1 matching 7 bases. The junction had 8 bases not matched to a gene; V was cut back by 8 bases and J by 6 bases. Germline values: CDR1 SQVTM, CDR2 ANQGSEA. CDR3 length equals 12 residues. CDR3 bases: TGCAGCTTAGACAGGGATCTGGATACGCAGTATTTT. Its protein product is CSLDRDLDTQYF.

This chain links TRBV27 with TRBJ2-1, with 13 positions matching TRBD2. This CDR3 has 14 residues. Trimming removed 3 bases from V and 15 bases from J; junction bases left unmatched: 8. Germline V lookup: CDR1 MNHEY, CDR2 SMNVEV (reference sequence). As DNA, the CDR3 is TGTGCCAGCAGTTTCTTGACTAGCGGGGGGTCCCCGTTCTTC. Residues: CASSFLTSGGSPFF.

This chain connects TRBV6-6 to TRBJ1-1; the D gene is possibly TRBD1 (6 bases). V was shortened by 2 bases and J by 1 base, with 8 bases between the two germline ends. This CDR3 is built from 14 residues. The germline CDR1 and CDR2 sequences are MNHNY and SVGAGI (reference sequence). CDR3 sequence (DNA): TGTGCCAGCAGTTACAACAGGGCGAACACTGAAGCTTTCTTT. This gives the protein CASSYNRANTEAFF.

This chain uses TRBV6-6 with TRBJ1-4; 10 positions match TRBD1. With 8 bases clipped from V and 3 bases from J, the junction kept 3 bases outside the gene matches. The CDR3 runs 14 residues. Germline assignment: CDR1 MNHNY and CDR2 SVGAGI (reference sequence). The CDR3 DNA reads as TGTGCCAGCCGGGACAGGGGAGCTAATGAAAAACTGTTTTTT. Protein: CASRDRGANEKLFF.

This clone was observed a handful of times. The chain links TRBV6-4 to TRBJ2-3; 10 bases are shared with TRBD2. In germline, CDR1 is MRHNA, CDR2 SNTAGT. J lost 3 bases, V lost 6 bases, and 6 bases had no gene match. The CDR3 is 15 residues long. The CDR3: CASSAGTSETDTQYF. CDR3 nucleotides: TGTGCCAGCAGCGCCGGGACTAGCGAAACAGATACGCAGTATTTT.

The CDR3 DNA reads as TGTGCCAGCAGTTACCCTGGGGGGGGCCAGGATACGCAGTATTTT. It translates to CASSYPGGGQDTQYF. The chain has TRBV6-2 or TRBV6-3 and TRBJ2-3; tentative D call: TRBD2 (7 bases). This CDR3 is 15 amino acids long. Trimming left V 2 bases short and J 6 bases short, with 15 bases between. Germline V gene lookup returns CDR1 MNHEY and CDR2 SVGEGT.